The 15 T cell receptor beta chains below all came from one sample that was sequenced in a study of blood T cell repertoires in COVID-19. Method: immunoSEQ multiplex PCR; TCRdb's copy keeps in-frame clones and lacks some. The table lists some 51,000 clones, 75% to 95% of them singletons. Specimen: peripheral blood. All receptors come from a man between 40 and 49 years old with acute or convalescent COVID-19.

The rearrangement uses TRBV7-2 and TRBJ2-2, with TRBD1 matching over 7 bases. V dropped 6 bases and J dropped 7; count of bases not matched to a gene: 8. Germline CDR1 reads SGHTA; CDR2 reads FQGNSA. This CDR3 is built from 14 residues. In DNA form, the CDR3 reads TGTGCCAGCAGAAGGGGGCAGGGTTACGGGGAGCTGTTTTTT. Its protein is CASRRGQGYGELFF.

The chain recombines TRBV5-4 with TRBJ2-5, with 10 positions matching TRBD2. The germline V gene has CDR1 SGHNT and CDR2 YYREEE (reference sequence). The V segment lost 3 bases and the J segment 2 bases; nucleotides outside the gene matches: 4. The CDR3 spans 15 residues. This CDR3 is CASSWVSGGQETQYF. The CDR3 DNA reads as TGTGCCAGCAGCTGGGTTAGCGGGGGGCAAGAGACCCAGTACTTC.

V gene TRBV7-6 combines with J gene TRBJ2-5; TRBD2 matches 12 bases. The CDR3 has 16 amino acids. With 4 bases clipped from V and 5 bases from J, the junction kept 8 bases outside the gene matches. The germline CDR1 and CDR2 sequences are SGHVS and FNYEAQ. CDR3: CASSSRTSGIMETQYF. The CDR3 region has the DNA TGTGCCAGCAGCTCTCGGACTAGCGGGATTATGGAGACCCAGTACTTC.

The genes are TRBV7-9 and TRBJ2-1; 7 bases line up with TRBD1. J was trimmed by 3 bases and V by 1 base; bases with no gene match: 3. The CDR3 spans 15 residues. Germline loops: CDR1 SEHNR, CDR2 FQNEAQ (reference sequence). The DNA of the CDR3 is TGTGCCAGCAGCTTAGGACAGGGAAACTACAATGAGCAGTTCTTC. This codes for CASSLGQGNYNEQFF.

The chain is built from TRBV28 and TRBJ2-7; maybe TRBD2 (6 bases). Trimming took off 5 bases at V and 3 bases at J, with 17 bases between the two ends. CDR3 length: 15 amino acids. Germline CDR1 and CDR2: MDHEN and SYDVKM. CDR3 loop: CASSLINAGNYEQYF. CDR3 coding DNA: TGTGCCAGCAGTCTAATCAACGCGGGGAACTACGAGCAGTACTTC.

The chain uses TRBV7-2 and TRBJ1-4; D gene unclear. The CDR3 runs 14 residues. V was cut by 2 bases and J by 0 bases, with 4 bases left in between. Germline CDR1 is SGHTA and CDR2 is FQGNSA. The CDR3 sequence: CASSLSTTNEKLFF. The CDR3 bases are TGTGCCAGCAGCTTAAGCACAACTAATGAAAAACTGTTTTTT. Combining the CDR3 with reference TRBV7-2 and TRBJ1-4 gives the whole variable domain GAGVSQSPSNKVTEKGKDVELRCDPISGHTALYWYRQSLGQGLEFLIYFQGNSAPDKSGLPSDRFSAERTGGSVSTLTIQRTQQEDSAVYLCASSLSTTNEKLFFGSGTQLSVL.

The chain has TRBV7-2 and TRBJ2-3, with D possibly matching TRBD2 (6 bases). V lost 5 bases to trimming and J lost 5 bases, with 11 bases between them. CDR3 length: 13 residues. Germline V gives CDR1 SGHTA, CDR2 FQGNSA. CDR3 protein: CASSNQGGDTQYF. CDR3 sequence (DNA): TGTGCCAGCAGCAATCAGGGAGGAGATACGCAGTATTTT.

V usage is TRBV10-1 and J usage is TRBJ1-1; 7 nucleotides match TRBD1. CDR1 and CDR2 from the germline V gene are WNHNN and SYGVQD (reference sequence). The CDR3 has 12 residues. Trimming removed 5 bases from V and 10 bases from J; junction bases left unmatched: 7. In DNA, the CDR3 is TGCGCCAGCAGTTCTCCGACAGGGATAGCTTTCTTT. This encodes CASSSPTGIAFF.

CDR3 nucleotides: TGTGCCAGTAGTATAGGGCTAGCGGGAGGGCGGGGTTACAATGAGCAGTTCTTC. This sequence encodes CASSIGLAGGRGYNEQFF. V gene TRBV19 combines with J gene TRBJ2-1, with TRBD2 matching 12 bases. Per the germline V gene, CDR1 is LNHDA and CDR2 is SQIVND (reference sequence). Losses at the gene ends were 1 base for V and 4 bases for J; bases not matched to a gene: 8. The CDR3 sequence is 18 residues long.

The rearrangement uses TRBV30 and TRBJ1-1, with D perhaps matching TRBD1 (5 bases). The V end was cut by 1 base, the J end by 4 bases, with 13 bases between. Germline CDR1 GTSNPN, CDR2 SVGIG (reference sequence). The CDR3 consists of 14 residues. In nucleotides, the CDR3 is TGTGCCTGGAGTGGCACCAGGGTTGTCACTGAAGCTTTCTTT. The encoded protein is CAWSGTRVVTEAFF.

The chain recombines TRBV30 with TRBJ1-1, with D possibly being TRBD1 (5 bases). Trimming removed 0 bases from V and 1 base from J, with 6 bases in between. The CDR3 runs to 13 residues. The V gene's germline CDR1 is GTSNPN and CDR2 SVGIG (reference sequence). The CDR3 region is CAWSVGQNTEAFF. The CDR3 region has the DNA TGTGCCTGGAGTGTAGGACAGAACACTGAAGCTTTCTTT.

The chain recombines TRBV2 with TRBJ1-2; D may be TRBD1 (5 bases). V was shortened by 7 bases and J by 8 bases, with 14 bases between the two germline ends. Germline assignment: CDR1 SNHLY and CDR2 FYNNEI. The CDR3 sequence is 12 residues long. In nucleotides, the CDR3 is TGTGCCAGCACCGAGACAGTCCGGGGCTACACCTTC. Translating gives CASTETVRGYTF.

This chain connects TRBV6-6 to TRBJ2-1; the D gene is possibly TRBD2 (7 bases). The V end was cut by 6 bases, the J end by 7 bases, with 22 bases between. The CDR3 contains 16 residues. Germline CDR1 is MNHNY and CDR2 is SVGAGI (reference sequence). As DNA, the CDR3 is TGTGCCAGCAGCTTGGGGGGAGGGGGAGGGTATAATGAGCAGTTCTTC. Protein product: CASSLGGGGGYNEQFF.

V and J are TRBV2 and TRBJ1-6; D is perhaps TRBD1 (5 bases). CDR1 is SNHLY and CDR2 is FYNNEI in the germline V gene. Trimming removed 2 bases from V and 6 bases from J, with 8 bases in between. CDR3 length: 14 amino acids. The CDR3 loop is CASSEPGPNSPLHF. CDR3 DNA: TGTGCCAGCAGTGAACCAGGGCCTAATTCACCCCTCCACTTT.

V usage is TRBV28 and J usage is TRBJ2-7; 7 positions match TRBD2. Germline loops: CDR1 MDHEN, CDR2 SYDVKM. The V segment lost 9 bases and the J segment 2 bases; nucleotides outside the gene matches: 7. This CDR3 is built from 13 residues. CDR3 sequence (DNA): TGTGCCAGTCTTAGCGGACTAGCCTACGAGCAGTACTTC. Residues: CASLSGLAYEQYF.